These T cell receptor beta chains were read from a single sample in a study of blood T cell repertoires in COVID-19. Method: immunoSEQ multiplex PCR; TCRdb's copy keeps in-frame clones and lacks some. The sample holds around 270,000 clones, about 90% seen once. What was sequenced was peripheral blood. The receptors were gathered from a woman aged 45 to 65 with acute or convalescent COVID-19. The CDR3 runs from the conserved cysteine through the conserved F or W. A D gene is named only where the DNA matches it firmly. Rows give clone size only sometimes, using once, few, many, or a class for an expanded clone.

NA	TRBV4-2	TRBJ1-2	NA	TGTGCCAGCAGCCAAGAGCGGGGGGGCCCGGCGCTTAACTATGGCTACACCTTC	CASSQERGGPALNYGYTF
NA	TRBV27	TRBJ2-1	NA	TGTGCCAGCAGATCGGGTTACGGCTCCTACAATGAGCAGTTCTTC	CASRSGYGSYNEQFF
few	TRBV19	TRBJ1-1	NA	TGTGCCAGTAGTATCCCAGGGGATGGGAACACTGAAGCTTTCTTT	CASSIPGDGNTEAFF
few	TRBV3-1/TRBV3-2	TRBJ1-2	NA	TGTGCCAGCAGCCCCCTCTGGACAGAGAACTATGGCTACACCTTC	CASSPLWTENYGYTF
NA	TRBV30	TRBJ1-5	NA	TGTGCCTGGAGTAAATGGAGTCAGCCCCAGCATTTT	CAWSKWSQPQHF
NA	TRBV7-8	TRBJ1-5	NA	TGTGCCAGCAGCCAATCTTACCGGCAGAGAACCAGGACAGAGCCATACAATCAGCCCCAGCATTTT	CASSQSYRQRTRTEPYNQPQHF
NA	TRBV9	TRBJ2-2	TRBD1	TGTGCCAGCAGGTCCGGGACAGGGGACACCGGGGAGCTGTTTTTT	CASRSGTGDTGELFF
NA	TRBV5-1	TRBJ2-7	TRBD2	TGCGCCAGCAGCCCCGGACTAGCGGGAGTAGACGAGCAGTACTTC	CASSPGLAGVDEQYF
NA	TRBV6-4	TRBJ2-1	NA	TGTGCCAGCAGTGACGGACGGACAAGTTACAATGAGCAGTTCTTC	CASSDGRTSYNEQFF
NA	TRBV29-1	TRBJ1-4	NA	TGCAGCGCTGCGGAGGGAATAGCAACTAATGAAAAACTGTTTTTT	CSAAEGIATNEKLFF
NA	TRBV27	TRBJ2-5	NA	TGTGCCAGCAGTCCGCCTATGCAAGAGACCCAGTACTTC	CASSPPMQETQYF
NA	TRBV4-3	TRBJ2-1	NA	TGCGCCAGCAGCCGGACTTCAAGGAGCTCCTACAATGAGCAGTTCTTC	CASSRTSRSSYNEQFF
NA	TRBV19	TRBJ1-5	NA	TGTGCCAGTAATGCAGGGTGGAGCAATCAGCCCCAGCATTTT	CASNAGWSNQPQHF
NA	TRBV10-3	TRBJ2-1	TRBD2	TGTGCCACCCTAGCGGGAGGCTCCTACAATGAGCAGTTCTTC	CATLAGGSYNEQFF
NA	TRBV29-1	TRBJ2-7	TRBD2	TGCAGCTCCTCCGGGCCCCGCGGGGGGCAGTACTTC	CSSSGPRGGQYF
once	TRBV7-8	TRBJ2-7	TRBD1	TGTGCCAGCAGCTTTCGGACAGGGGCCTACGAGCAGTACTTC	CASSFRTGAYEQYF
NA	TRBV27	TRBJ1-4	TRBD1	TGTGCCAGCAGTTTAAGGGGGACAGGAGCTCCTAATGAAAAACTGTTTTTT	CASSLRGTGAPNEKLFF
NA	TRBV10-3	TRBJ2-7	NA	TGTGCCATCAGTGAGATCCAGGGCTACGAGCAGTACTTC	CAISEIQGYEQYF
NA	TRBV11-2	TRBJ2-1	NA	TGTGCCAGCAGCTCCCCGCGGGGGCGTTTCAATGAGCAGTTCTTC	CASSSPRGRFNEQFF
NA	TRBV7-2	TRBJ1-6	NA	TGTGCCAGCAGCTTAGCGGTGGGCACGCTTAATTCACCCCTCCACTTT	CASSLAVGTLNSPLHF
NA	TRBV2	TRBJ1-5	NA	TGTGCCAGCAGTGACCGAGGGCCTCAGCCCCAGCATTTT	CASSDRGPQPQHF
NA	TRBV4-2	TRBJ1-4	NA	TGTGCCAGCAGCCACAATATTATTATAACAGGGCGAGCGGATCTTAGGGAAAAACTGTTTTTT	CASSHNIIITGRADLREKLFF
NA	TRBV7-9	TRBJ2-3	TRBD2	TGTGCCAGCAGCGTCCCTAGCGGGAGCACAGATACGCAGTATTTT	CASSVPSGSTDTQYF
NA	TRBV30	TRBJ1-4	NA	TGTGCCTGGAGTGTACAGACAGACACTAATGAAAAACTGTTTTTT	CAWSVQTDTNEKLFF
NA	TRBV5-6	TRBJ2-2	NA	TGTGCCAGCAGCTTATTTGGCCGAAACACCGGGGAGCTGTTTTTT	CASSLFGRNTGELFF
NA	TRBV4-1	TRBJ2-1	TRBD2	TGCGCCAGCAGCCAACGAAGGGGTAGCGGGACCTCCTACAATGAGCAGTTCTTC	CASSQRRGSGTSYNEQFF
NA	TRBV28	TRBJ2-7	TRBD2	TGTGCCAGCAGTACAGGACTAGTCCTCGAGCAGTACTTC	CASSTGLVLEQYF
NA	TRBV19	TRBJ1-4	NA	TGTGCCAGTAGTGGGACCCAGGGAGGAGGCGAAAAACTGTTTTTT	CASSGTQGGGEKLFF
NA	TRBV3-1/TRBV3-2	TRBJ2-7	TRBD1	TGTGCCAGCAGCCTCCGGGACAGCTCCTACGAGCAGTACTTC	CASSLRDSSYEQYF
NA	TRBV24-1	TRBJ2-2	TRBD1	TGTGCCACCAGTGATTCCTGGACAGGGGAGAACACCGGGGAGCTGTTTTTT	CATSDSWTGENTGELFF
few	TRBV15	TRBJ1-3	NA	TGTGCCACCAACTACAGGGAGGGGACGGCTGGAAACACCATATATTTT	CATNYREGTAGNTIYF
once	TRBV4-2	TRBJ1-6	NA	TGTGCCAGCAGCCAAGATATTCGGAGCTCCTATAATTCACCCCTCCACTTT	CASSQDIRSSYNSPLHF
NA	TRBV7-9	TRBJ1-1	TRBD1	TGTGCCAGCAGCCAGACAGGGGGGGAAAACACTGAAGCTTTCTTT	CASSQTGGENTEAFF
few	TRBV28	TRBJ2-7	NA	TGTGCCAGCAGTTTTAGGGGGACACCGCTCTACGAGCAGTACTTC	CASSFRGTPLYEQYF
once	TRBV6-5	TRBJ1-5	TRBD1	TGTGCCAGCCGACAGGGGATTTATCAGCCCCAGCATTTT	CASRQGIYQPQHF